The clone carrying this T cell receptor (beta chain) showed up just a few times. This sample was included in a study of T cells after yellow fever vaccination. Study details: It was SMART-Seq v4 Ultra Low Input that prepared the fractions with low cell numbers.

TCRdb re-called the 5' RACE reads through MiXCR, storing one row per CDR3 protein. The data hold around 550,000 distinct CDR3 sequences, with under 25% observed a single time. The CDR3 extends over 12 amino acids. In germline, CDR1 is KGHDR, CDR2 SFDVKD. The trim removed 9 bases at V and 12 bases at J, leaving 11 bases unmatched. This receptor was identified in a man aged 30-40 years who received the YFV17D yellow fever vaccine. Sequenced material: PBMCs, taken 15 days after the yellow fever booster vaccination. The chain couples TRBV24-1 to TRBJ2-3, with 7 bases matching TRBD1. The CDR3: CATGTDVAFQYF. The CDR3 DNA is TGTGCCACCGGGACAGACGTTGCATTCCAGTATTTT.